The 17 T cell receptor beta chains presented below share a single source sample, sequenced in a study of cytomegalovirus exposure and HLA in healthy donors. The study ran its PCR with 60 Vbeta and 13 Jbeta primers. Produced via immunoSEQ multiplex PCR; TCRdb's table is partial and in-frame only. The table has about 130,000 clones, approximately 80% seen once. Sequenced material: PBMCs. The receptors derive from a girl aged 2 to 10 in good health and CMV-seronegative.

The DNA for the CDR3 is TGTGCCTGGAGGGCCCCCGCCCCGTCGACAGGGAAGTACTTC. Its protein product is CAWRAPAPSTGKYF. The chain is built from TRBV30 and TRBJ2-7, with 7 bases aligning to TRBD1. This CDR3 has 14 residues. V gave up 3 bases and J gave up 11 bases; unmatched junction bases: 16. The V gene's germline CDR1 is GTSNPN and CDR2 SVGIG (reference sequence).

This clone was seen only once. The rearrangement uses TRBV5-8 and TRBJ1-1; possible D gene TRBD1, 6 bases. Germline V gene data show CDR1 as SGHTS and CDR2 as YDEGEE. This CDR3 region has 14 residues. The V end was cut by 3 bases, the J end by 7 bases, with 16 bases between. The CDR3 DNA is TGTGCCAGCAGCTCGAGATTTGGACAGAATGAAGCTTTCTTT. Encoded protein: CASSSRFGQNEAFF.

This rearrangement joins TRBV6-5 to TRBJ2-3; TRBD2 agrees at 10 bases. This CDR3 comprises 15 residues. The V gene end was trimmed by 2 bases and the J gene end by 6 bases; junction bases not matched to a gene: 5. Germline CDR1 MNHEY, CDR2 SVGAGI. DNA for the CDR3: TGTGCCAGCAGTTACCGGCTAGCGGGGGCCGATACGCAGTATTTT. It is translated as CASSYRLAGADTQYF.

The chain links TRBV5-8 to TRBJ2-7; possible D gene TRBD1, 6 bases. This CDR3 comprises 15 residues. The germline gives CDR1 SGHTS, CDR2 YDEGEE. V lost 4 bases and J 2 bases, leaving 16 bases between the germline ends. CDR3 DNA sequence: TGTGCCAGCAGCCCGGGGAAGACAGGACCCTACGAGCAGTACTTC. Amino acids: CASSPGKTGPYEQYF.

This chain joins TRBV4-1 and TRBJ2-7, with D possibly TRBD2 on 6 matching bases. Germline-derived CDR1 and CDR2 are MGHRA and YSYEKL. Between the trimmed V and J ends, which lost 1 base and 1 base, there was a span of 11 bases. The CDR3 has 15 residues. The CDR3 region is CASSQGTLASYEQYF. The CDR3, as DNA: TGCGCCAGCAGCCAAGGGACCCTAGCGTCCTACGAGCAGTACTTC.

This chain joins TRBV28 and TRBJ1-2; tentative D call: TRBD1 (6 bases). The ends were cut back, 5 bases at V and 3 bases at J, with 13 bases in the middle. The CDR3 loop spans 14 amino acids. Germline V lookup: CDR1 MDHEN, CDR2 SYDVKM. The CDR3 sequence: CASSRTAVDYGYTF. The CDR3 DNA is TGTGCCAGCAGTAGGACAGCCGTGGACTATGGCTACACCTTC.

This chain connects TRBV7-8 to TRBJ2-3; TRBD2 matches at 7 bases. The germline gives CDR1 SGHVS, CDR2 FQNEAQ. The CDR3 spans 17 residues. The ends lost 2 bases at V and 4 bases at J; junction bases unmatched: 12. The CDR3 DNA follows: TGTGCCAGCAGCTTACCAAACCTAGCGGCGATATCAGATACGCAGTATTTT. As protein: CASSLPNLAAISDTQYF.

This clone was detected only a few times. The chain is built from TRBV7-9 and TRBJ2-5; TRBD2 aligns across 7 bases. Germline V CDR1 and CDR2: SEHNR, FQNEAQ (reference sequence). V was pared by 7 bases and J by 5 bases, with 7 bases of the junction left unmatched. The CDR3 loop spans 13 amino acids. CDR3 sequence reads: CASITDGGETQYF. DNA of the CDR3: TGTGCCAGCATCACCGACGGGGGGGAGACCCAGTACTTC. Looking up the rest from reference TRBV7-9 and TRBJ2-5 gives the full variable domain: DTGVSQNPRHKITKRGQNVTFRCDPISEHNRLYWYRQTLGQGPEFLTYFQNEAQLEKSRLLSDRFSAERPKGSFSTLEIQRTEQGDSAMYLCASITDGGETQYFGPGTRLLVL.

CDR3 amino acids: CASSLAKATQETQYF. CDR3 in DNA: TGTGCCAGCAGCTTGGCCAAAGCGACCCAAGAGACCCAGTACTTC. The chain recombines TRBV5-4 with TRBJ2-5; no reliable D call. The germline V gene has CDR1 SGHNT and CDR2 YYREEE (reference sequence). Trimming pared 0 bases from V and 1 base from J, leaving 10 bases between. The CDR3 is 15 amino acids.

The genes are TRBV9 and TRBJ2-5, with 8 bases fitting TRBD2. Per germline, CDR1 SGDLS and CDR2 YYNGEE. V lost 3 bases to trimming and J lost 5 bases; unmatched junction nucleotides: 12. CDR3 size: 16 residues. CDR3 sequence reads: CASSDSGTRSLETQYF. CDR3 sequence (DNA): TGTGCCAGCAGCGATTCCGGGACTAGGAGTCTGGAGACCCAGTACTTC.

The chain employs TRBV7-9 and TRBJ2-5; 9 nucleotides align to TRBD1. Trimming at V came to 5 bases and at J to 2 bases, leaving 6 bases not matched to a gene. Germline assignment: CDR1 SEHNR and CDR2 FQNEAQ (reference sequence). The CDR3 spans 15 residues. CDR3: CASSPRTGAQETQYF. CDR3 bases: TGTGCCAGCAGCCCGCGGACAGGGGCTCAAGAGACCCAGTACTTC. The variable domain in full, completed from reference TRBV7-9 and TRBJ2-5, reads DTGVSQNPRHKITKRGQNVTFRCDPISEHNRLYWYRQTLGQGPEFLTYFQNEAQLEKSRLLSDRFSAERPKGSFSTLEIQRTEQGDSAMYLCASSPRTGAQETQYFGPGTRLLVL.

The J gene is TRBJ2-1, the V gene TRBV11-3; 7 positions agree with TRBD1. Germline loops: CDR1 SGHNT, CDR2 YENEEA. Trimming took 5 bases from V and 8 from J; bases not matched to a gene: 18. The CDR3 runs to 17 residues. CDR3 DNA sequence: TGTGCCAGCAGCGCGACAGGGATCGTCACAGGATACCATGAGCAGTTCTTC. Amino acid sequence: CASSATGIVTGYHEQFF.

The rearrangement uses TRBV28 and TRBJ2-2, with D tentatively TRBD1 (5 bases). Germline CDR1 is MDHEN and CDR2 is SYDVKM. V was cut by 5 bases and J by 6 bases, with 13 bases left in between. This CDR3 has 14 amino acids. The CDR3 is CASSDSLRSGELFF. The CDR3 DNA is TGTGCCAGCAGTGACAGCCTAAGGTCCGGGGAGCTGTTTTTT. Variable domain in full (rest from reference TRBV28 and TRBJ2-2): DVKVTQSSRYLVKRTGEKVFLECVQDMDHENMFWYRQDPGLGLRLIYFSYDVKMKEKGDIPEGYSVSREKKERFSLILESASTNQTSMYLCASSDSLRSGELFFGEGSRLTVL.

In its sample, this clone was seen a few times. This chain connects TRBV5-6 to TRBJ2-3; no definite D call. This CDR3 has 15 amino acids. CDR1 and CDR2 from the germline V gene are SGHDT and YYEEEE. Between the trimmed V and J ends, which lost 1 base and 0 bases, there was a span of 9 bases. The CDR3 spells CASSLLRASTDTQYF. As DNA, the CDR3 is TGTGCCAGCAGCTTGTTGAGAGCTAGCACAGATACGCAGTATTTT.

The V and J genes are TRBV19 and TRBJ2-1; 10 bases are a match to TRBD2. The V gene's germline CDR1 is LNHDA and CDR2 SQIVND (reference sequence). This CDR3 region has 16 residues. V was pared by 5 bases and J by 0 bases, with 4 bases of the junction left unmatched. The CDR3 sequence: CASSPSGRASYNEQFF. In DNA form, the CDR3 reads TGTGCCAGTAGTCCCAGCGGGAGGGCCTCCTACAATGAGCAGTTCTTC.

DNA of the CDR3: TGTGCCAGCAGTTTGACAGCCTCTAACACTGAAGCTTTCTTT. The encoded protein is CASSLTASNTEAFF. The chain is built from TRBV27 and TRBJ1-1; D possibly corresponds to TRBD1 (5 bases). V was pared by 3 bases and J by 2 bases, with 10 bases between. The CDR3 has 14 amino acids. Germline CDR1 is MNHEY and CDR2 is SMNVEV (reference sequence).

The chain has TRBV6-6 and TRBJ2-5; D unresolved. Deletions cut 9 bases from V and 1 base from J, with 9 bases between. Germline-derived CDR1 and CDR2 are MNHNY and SVGAGI (reference sequence). This CDR3 spans 12 amino acids. DNA of the CDR3: TGTGCCAGTACGGCAGGCCAAGAGACCCAGTACTTC. This encodes CASTAGQETQYF.